A single sample gave rise to the 22 T cell receptor beta chains below, sequenced in a study of shared clonotypes between healthy human individuals. Libraries were prepared by immunoSEQ multiplex PCR; TCRdb keeps only in-frame clonotypes and omits some of them. The sample yields 600,000 to 750,000 clones, around 90% seen once. The sample was memory CD8+ T cells from PBMCs. Subset described: CD45RO+ cells pooled with CCR7-negative TemRA cells. These receptor sequences come from a man aged 18 to 35 in good health. Some clones in this sample may be carry-over from other donors' samples.

The chain's CDR3 is CASSLWYEQYF. CDR3 nucleotides: TGTGCCAGCAGCTTATGGTACGAGCAGTACTTC. V is TRBV7-9 and J is TRBJ2-5, with D uncertain. The J call is in doubt because the DNA end fits TRBJ2-7 better. CDR1 and CDR2 from the germline V gene are SEHNR and FQNEAQ (reference sequence). The CDR3 contains 11 residues.

The genes are TRBV28 and TRBJ2-2; D gene ambiguous. V gave up 1 base and J gave up 0 bases, with 9 bases separating them. The CDR3 contains 16 residues. CDR1 and CDR2 from the germline V gene are MDHEN and SYDVKM. The CDR3 loop is CASSLYGQSNTGELFF. CDR3 DNA sequence: TGTGCCAGCAGTTTATACGGGCAATCGAACACCGGGGAGCTGTTTTTT.

The chain uses TRBV5-1 and TRBJ1-2, with 8 bases lining up with TRBD1. J lost 8 bases, V lost 4 bases, and 10 bases had no gene match. The V gene's germline CDR1 is SGHRS and CDR2 YFSETQ. This CDR3 has 14 amino acids. The CDR3 DNA is TGCGCCAGCAGCACCGGGACAGGAATATGGGGCTACACCTTC. Translation gives CASSTGTGIWGYTF.

The CDR3: CASSEAGRLNTEAFF. The CDR3 DNA is TGTGCCAGCAGTGAAGCGGGACGCCTGAACACTGAAGCTTTCTTT. J is TRBJ1-1 and V is TRBV6-1; possibly TRBD1 for D (5 bases). The length of the CDR3 is 15 residues. V shed 0 bases and J shed 0 bases, with 8 bases lying between them. Germline loops: CDR1 MNHNS, CDR2 SASEGT.

V gene TRBV4-1 combines with J gene TRBJ2-3; 13 bases line up with TRBD2. The CDR3 loop spans 18 amino acids. J lost 0 bases, V lost 8 bases, and 11 bases had no gene match. Germline loops: CDR1 MGHRA, CDR2 YSYEKL. The CDR3 sequence: CASGLTSGRAVSTDTQYF. In nucleotides, the CDR3 is TGCGCCAGCGGCTTAACTAGCGGGAGGGCCGTGAGCACAGATACGCAGTATTTT.

In its sample, this clone was seen once. The sample holds other DNA sequences that translate to the same CDR3. This CDR3 reads CASSLGLAGSSYEQYF. CDR3 DNA sequence: TGCGCCAGCAGCTTAGGACTAGCGGGGAGCTCCTACGAGCAGTACTTC. This chain uses TRBV5-1 with TRBJ2-7, with 12 bases aligning to TRBD2. The CDR3 consists of 16 residues. J gave up 0 bases and V 2 bases, and 3 bases lay outside the gene matches. CDR1 is SGHRS and CDR2 is YFSETQ in the germline V gene.

The DNA for the CDR3 is TGTGCCTTTCGTCTCGGACTAGCCTCCTACAATGAGCAGTTCTTC. Protein product: CAFRLGLASYNEQFF. The V and J genes are TRBV30 and TRBJ2-1, with 8 bases lining up with TRBD2. The CDR3 has 15 residues. V shed 7 bases and J 0 bases; nucleotides not matched to a gene: 8. The V gene's germline CDR1 is GTSNPN and CDR2 SVGIG (reference sequence).

The V call is TRBV5-6, the J call TRBJ1-2, with TRBD1 matching 7 bases. CDR1 and CDR2 (germline): SGHDT, YYEEEE. The CDR3 is 15 amino acids. Germline trimming cut 2 bases from V and 4 bases from J; bases unmatched to any gene: 8. The CDR3 loop reads CASSFAGTESYGYTF. For the CDR3, the DNA is TGTGCCAGCAGCTTCGCCGGGACAGAGTCCTATGGCTACACCTTC.

The chain has TRBV6-1 and TRBJ2-7, with D perhaps TRBD1 (7 bases). This CDR3 has 13 amino acids. CDR1 is MNHNS and CDR2 is SASEGT in the germline V gene. V was clipped by 6 bases and J by 3 bases, with 12 bases between them. CDR3 sequence (DNA): TGTGCCAGCAGGGAGGGACAGCGCTACGAGCAGTACTTC. Its protein product is CASREGQRYEQYF.

The chain combines TRBV27 with TRBJ1-4, with D perhaps matching TRBD1 (5 bases). V was cut by 6 bases and J by 4 bases, with 12 bases left in between. The CDR3 has 14 amino acids. Per the germline V gene, CDR1 is MNHEY and CDR2 is SMNVEV (reference sequence). The DNA of the CDR3 is TGTGCCAGCAGCTCCGGGGGGATTAATGAAAAACTGTTTTTT. Protein sequence: CASSSGGINEKLFF.

This clone was recorded a few times. The genes are TRBV4-1 and TRBJ1-5; maybe TRBD1 (5 bases). Germline V gene lookup returns CDR1 MGHRA and CDR2 YSYEKL. The ends were cut back, 0 bases at V and 9 bases at J, with 15 bases in the middle. CDR3 length: 15 amino acids. CDR3 residues: CASSQDRTSGTPQHF. CDR3 sequence (DNA): TGCGCCAGCAGCCAAGACCGGACATCCGGAACGCCCCAGCATTTT.

The chain combines TRBV7-8 with TRBJ2-3; D possibly matches TRBD1 or TRBD2 (6 bases each). Germline V gene data show CDR1 as SGHVS and CDR2 as FQNEAQ. The V gene lost 1 base and the J gene lost 5 bases, with 10 bases spanning the gap. The CDR3 runs to 14 residues. CDR3 bases: TGTGCCAGCAGCTTAGTGGGGGGCCGAGATACGCAGTATTTT. This codes for CASSLVGGRDTQYF.

The CDR3 spells CAISESLGTGELFF. DNA of the CDR3: TGTGCCATCAGTGAGTCGCTGGGCACCGGGGAGCTGTTTTTT. The chain uses TRBV10-3 and TRBJ2-2; D not resolved. V was trimmed by 0 bases and J by 4 bases, leaving 6 bases between them. This CDR3 spans 14 amino acids. The germline gives CDR1 ENHRY, CDR2 SYGVKD.

The chain is built from TRBV4-1 and TRBJ2-5; 10 positions match TRBD2. The junction had 7 bases not matched to a gene; V was cut back by 3 bases and J by 3 bases. This CDR3 is built from 16 residues. CDR1 and CDR2 (germline): MGHRA, YSYEKL. CDR3 amino acids: CASSQVRSGREETQYF. The CDR3 DNA is TGCGCCAGCAGCCAGGTTCGCAGCGGGAGGGAAGAGACCCAGTACTTC.

The chain is built from TRBV7-9 and TRBJ2-7, with 7 bases identical to TRBD2. The CDR3 totals 14 residues. Germline lookup yields CDR1 SEHNR and CDR2 FQNEAQ (reference sequence). V was pared by 5 bases and J by 4 bases, with 8 bases of the junction left unmatched. In nucleotides, the CDR3 is TGTGCCAGCAGCCCGAAAACACTAGCGTACGAGCAGTACTTC. Its protein product is CASSPKTLAYEQYF. The whole variable domain, filled in from reference TRBV7-9 and TRBJ2-7, reads DTGVSQNPRHKITKRGQNVTFRCDPISEHNRLYWYRQTLGQGPEFLTYFQNEAQLEKSRLLSDRFSAERPKGSFSTLEIQRTEQGDSAMYLCASSPKTLAYEQYFGPGTRLTVT.

The J gene is TRBJ2-7, the V gene TRBV28, with D perhaps matching TRBD1 (5 bases). V was cut by 2 bases and J by 3 bases, with 8 bases left in between. The CDR3 is made up of 13 amino acids. Germline CDR1 MDHEN, CDR2 SYDVKM. The CDR3 bases are TGTGCCAGCAGTTTACCCGACAGCTACGAGCAGTACTTC. Translating gives CASSLPDSYEQYF.

The J gene is TRBJ1-5, the V gene TRBV29-1; the D gene is possibly TRBD1 (6 bases). Germline V gene data show CDR1 as SQVTM and CDR2 as ANQGSEA. The CDR3 has 12 amino acids. With 6 bases removed from V and 11 bases from J, the gap between germline ends came to 17 bases. The CDR3: CSVRLTGMSQHF. The CDR3 DNA follows: TGCAGCGTGCGCCTTACAGGGATGTCCCAGCATTTT.

The gene calls are TRBV10-3 and TRBJ1-1, with D perhaps TRBD1 (5 bases). V was clipped by 6 bases and J by 0 bases, with 11 bases between them. The CDR3 spans 14 residues. Germline V CDR1 and CDR2: ENHRY, SYGVKD. CDR3 sequence: CAISPGALNTEAFF. Written as DNA, the CDR3 is TGTGCCATCAGCCCCGGGGCGTTGAACACTGAAGCTTTCTTT.

CDR3 residues: CASSMGLAGLDEQFF. The CDR3 coding sequence is TGTGCCAGTAGTATGGGGCTAGCGGGACTCGATGAGCAGTTCTTC. The chain carries TRBV19 and TRBJ2-1; TRBD2 aligns across 9 bases. This CDR3 has 15 amino acids. Germline CDR1 LNHDA, CDR2 SQIVND (reference sequence). Trimming removed 3 bases from V and 8 bases from J; junction bases left unmatched: 8. The full variable domain, its missing parts supplied by reference TRBV19 and TRBJ2-1, is DGGITQSPKYLFRKEGQNVTLSCEQNLNHDAMYWYRQDPGQGLRLIYYSQIVNDFQKGDIAEGYSVSREKKESFPLTVTSAQKNPTAFYLCASSMGLAGLDEQFFGPGTRLTVL.

This clone was detected once. The rearrangement joins TRBV18 to TRBJ1-2, with D possibly matching TRBD1 (5 bases). This CDR3 is built from 13 residues. CDR1 is KGHSH and CDR2 is LQKENI in the germline V gene. The V gene lost 2 bases and the J gene lost 3 bases, with 7 bases spanning the gap. This CDR3 reads CASSPGDDYGYTF. The CDR3 DNA follows: TGTGCCAGCTCACCAGGGGACGACTATGGCTACACCTTC.

For this clone: This sample also contains other DNA sequences that code for the same CDR3. The genes are TRBV12-5 and TRBJ2-7; D gene unclear. Germline CDR1 is LGHNT and CDR2 is FRNRAP. This CDR3 is built from 12 residues. V lost 3 bases and J 2 bases, leaving 5 bases between the germline ends. CDR3 sequence (DNA): TGTGCTAGTGGTTTTGGTCCCTACGAGCAGTACTTC. Residues: CASGFGPYEQYF.

The rearrangement joins TRBV19 to TRBJ1-1, with D unclear. The CDR3 is 13 residues long. Germline V gives CDR1 LNHDA, CDR2 SQIVND (reference sequence). V was pared by 5 bases and J by 6 bases, with 13 bases between. CDR3 in amino acids: CASSSWQEPEAFF. In DNA, the CDR3 is TGTGCCAGTAGTTCTTGGCAGGAACCTGAAGCTTTCTTT.